Listed here are 20 T cell receptor beta chains from one sample, sequenced in a study of cytotoxic CD8 clonotypes in ibrutinib-treated CLL. The repertoire was sequenced with immunoSEQ multiplex PCR; TCRdb's copy has only in-frame clones and lacks some. The sample shows some 150,000 clones, 65% to 85% of them seen only once. The sequencing used PBMCs, collected after 36 months of ibrutinib treatment. These receptors were taken from a human donor with chronic lymphocytic leukemia.

The J gene is TRBJ2-3, the V gene TRBV19; tentatively, D is TRBD2 (5 bases). V lost 2 bases to trimming and J lost 0 bases, with 9 bases between them. The CDR3 loop spans 15 amino acids. Germline loops: CDR1 LNHDA, CDR2 SQIVND (reference sequence). The CDR3, as DNA: TGTGCCAGTAGTATACTCAGGACTAGCACAGATACGCAGTATTTT. As protein: CASSILRTSTDTQYF.

The chain carries TRBV5-6 and TRBJ1-5; D unclear. This CDR3 is 14 amino acids long. Trimming removed 4 bases from V and 0 bases from J, with 8 bases in between. The germline gives CDR1 SGHDT, CDR2 YYEEEE. The CDR3 here is CASSPVGSNQPQHF. CDR3 nucleotides: TGTGCCAGCAGCCCGGTGGGTAGCAATCAGCCCCAGCATTTT.

This sequence joins TRBV2 and TRBJ1-2; no firm D call. Germline V gives CDR1 SNHLY, CDR2 FYNNEI. This CDR3 has 11 amino acids. Trimming removed 6 bases from V and 7 bases from J, with 9 bases in between. CDR3 bases: TGTGCCAGCAGCCCGGGTTTTGGCTACACCTTC. Translated: CASSPGFGYTF.

The chain links TRBV2 to TRBJ1-4; D is perhaps TRBD1 (6 bases). The length of the CDR3 is 12 residues. Germline assignment: CDR1 SNHLY and CDR2 FYNNEI. V lost 5 bases and J lost 8, with 9 bases in between. The CDR3 nucleotides read TGTGCCAGCAGTTTAGGGGGGGAAAAACTGTTTTTT. Translated: CASSLGGEKLFF.

V usage is TRBV7-6 and J usage is TRBJ1-4, with a weak D call TRBD1 (6 bases). Germline V CDR1 and CDR2: SGHVS, FNYEAQ. V was cut by 7 bases and J by 0 bases, with 18 bases left in between. The CDR3 runs 17 residues. The CDR3 DNA reads TGTGCCAGCACCAAGGGACAAATTTTTGCAACTAATGAAAAACTGTTTTTT. Amino acids: CASTKGQIFATNEKLFF.

V usage is TRBV7-9 and J usage is TRBJ2-5; D gene ambiguous. The V and J ends lost 1 base and 1 base respectively, with 10 bases between them. CDR3 length: 15 amino acids. Germline lookup yields CDR1 SEHNR and CDR2 FQNEAQ (reference sequence). The CDR3, as DNA: TGTGCCAGCAGCTTAGTGGGCCAGATCCAAGAGACCCAGTACTTC. Amino acids: CASSLVGQIQETQYF.

This clone was picked up one time. The chain employs TRBV5-1 and TRBJ2-5, with TRBD1 matching 7 bases. The CDR3 has 14 residues. Germline loops: CDR1 SGHRS, CDR2 YFSETQ. After removal of 0 bases from V and 5 bases from J, the junction contained 4 bases not matched to a gene. The CDR3 protein is CASSLGTGGETQYF. The CDR3 nucleotides read TGCGCCAGCAGCTTGGGGACAGGTGGGGAGACCCAGTACTTC.

This rearrangement joins TRBV6-5 to TRBJ2-7, with D possibly being TRBD1 or TRBD2 (5 bases each). Trimming removed 7 bases at V and 7 bases at J, with 17 bases between. The germline V gene encodes CDR1 MNHEY and CDR2 SVGAGI. The CDR3 has 13 residues. CDR3 sequence reads: CASKWVGGMEQYF. CDR3 DNA sequence: TGTGCCAGCAAGTGGGTTGGGGGAATGGAGCAGTACTTC.

This chain uses TRBV2 with TRBJ2-1; no definite D call. The V end lost 5 bases, the J end lost 13 bases, and 15 bases lay between the germline ends. This CDR3 region has 12 residues. Germline CDR1 SNHLY, CDR2 FYNNEI. The CDR3 spells CASSTFAPEQFF. The CDR3 DNA is TGTGCCAGCAGTACGTTTGCCCCCGAACAGTTCTTC.

This rearrangement joins TRBV7-9 to TRBJ2-7; TRBD2 is a possible D gene (6 bases). Looked up from germline, CDR1 is SEHNR and CDR2 is FQNEAQ (reference sequence). Trimming left V 2 bases short and J 2 bases short, with 13 bases between. CDR3 length: 15 residues. The CDR3 here is CASSLQEGLPYEQYF. The CDR3 DNA reads TGTGCCAGCAGCTTACAGGAGGGATTACCCTACGAGCAGTACTTC.

This clone was seen only once. The genes are TRBV19 and TRBJ1-1; the D is unclear. The CDR3 runs 16 residues. Germline V gives CDR1 LNHDA, CDR2 SQIVND (reference sequence). V gave up 4 bases and J gave up 0 bases, with 15 bases separating them. The CDR3 spells CASSTTDGPMNTEAFF. Written as DNA, the CDR3 is TGTGCCAGTAGTACCACGGACGGACCAATGAACACTGAAGCTTTCTTT.

The rearrangement links TRBV6-5 to TRBJ1-4; 7 bases match TRBD1. Looked up from germline, CDR1 is MNHEY and CDR2 is SVGAGI. Unmatched junction bases numbered 6, after V lost 6 bases and J lost 8 bases. The CDR3 contains 13 residues. The CDR3 spells CASSDRVREKLFF. The CDR3 DNA follows: TGTGCCAGCAGCGACAGGGTTAGGGAAAAACTGTTTTTT.

In its sample, this clone was seen once. The chain carries TRBV5-1 and TRBJ2-7; D unclear. V was cut by 2 bases and J by 3 bases, with 15 bases left in between. Germline loops: CDR1 SGHRS, CDR2 YFSETQ. This CDR3 is built from 15 residues. The CDR3 DNA follows: TGCGCCAGCAGCTTTACGGTATCTAGGGACTACGAGCAGTACTTC. It translates to CASSFTVSRDYEQYF.

The V call is TRBV6-1, the J call TRBJ2-1, with 11 bases lining up with TRBD2. Germline V gene sequence: CDR1 MNHNS, CDR2 SASEGT. V was pared by 6 bases and J by 10 bases, with 11 bases of the junction left unmatched. The CDR3 runs 15 residues. The CDR3 nucleotides read TGTGCCAGCAGAATTGAGCCGGGACTAGCGGTCGAGCAGTTCTTC. This translates into CASRIEPGLAVEQFF.

This sequence joins TRBV6-5 and TRBJ1-1; a weak D match, TRBD1 (5 bases). Germline V lookup: CDR1 MNHEY, CDR2 SVGAGI. The length of the CDR3 is 15 residues. Trimming shortened V by 0 bases and J by 8 bases, and 16 bases separated the two germline ends. In nucleotides, the CDR3 is TGTGCCAGCAGTTACTCTACAGGACTCTATGGGGAAGCTTTCTTT. It codes for CASSYSTGLYGEAFF.

This clone ranks as large. This sequence joins TRBV11-2 and TRBJ2-7; maybe TRBD1 (6 bases). V was shortened by 5 bases and J by 1 base, with 18 bases between the two germline ends. The germline CDR1 and CDR2 sequences are SGHAT and FQNNGV. The CDR3 is 16 residues long. The CDR3 region is CASSLWDTPRSYEQYF. CDR3 DNA: TGTGCCAGCAGCCTCTGGGACACCCCGCGGTCCTACGAGCAGTACTTC.

The chain uses TRBV6-5 and TRBJ2-5; no reliable D call. V shed 0 bases and J shed 5 bases, with 10 bases lying between them. This CDR3 is built from 14 residues. Germline V lookup: CDR1 MNHEY, CDR2 SVGAGI. The CDR3: CASSYSKGGETQYF. CDR3 DNA: TGTGCCAGCAGTTACTCGAAGGGCGGTGAGACCCAGTACTTC.

The chain links TRBV30 to TRBJ2-1; no definite D call. This CDR3 has 15 amino acids. V was cut by 0 bases and J by 6 bases, with 15 bases left in between. Looked up from germline, CDR1 is GTSNPN and CDR2 is SVGIG (reference sequence). The CDR3 here is CAWSVWRAGFNEQFF. The CDR3 DNA reads as TGTGCCTGGAGTGTTTGGAGAGCCGGGTTCAATGAGCAGTTCTTC.

The chain recombines TRBV9 with TRBJ2-3; D perhaps matches TRBD1 (5 bases). Germline CDR1 reads SGDLS; CDR2 reads YYNGEE. The CDR3 extends over 15 amino acids. V shed 0 bases and J shed 1 base, with 9 bases lying between them. CDR3 loop: CASSVEGDGTDTQYF. CDR3 DNA sequence: TGTGCCAGCAGCGTAGAAGGGGATGGCACAGATACGCAGTATTTT.

This clone was seen a handful of times. The chain links TRBV9 to TRBJ2-2; no clear D gene. Germline-derived CDR1 and CDR2 are SGDLS and YYNGEE. Trimming cost V 4 bases and J 0 bases, with 4 bases left between them. The CDR3 is 13 residues long. Here the CDR3 reads CASSLPNTGELFF. CDR3 nucleotides: TGTGCCAGCAGCCTACCGAACACCGGGGAGCTGTTTTTT.